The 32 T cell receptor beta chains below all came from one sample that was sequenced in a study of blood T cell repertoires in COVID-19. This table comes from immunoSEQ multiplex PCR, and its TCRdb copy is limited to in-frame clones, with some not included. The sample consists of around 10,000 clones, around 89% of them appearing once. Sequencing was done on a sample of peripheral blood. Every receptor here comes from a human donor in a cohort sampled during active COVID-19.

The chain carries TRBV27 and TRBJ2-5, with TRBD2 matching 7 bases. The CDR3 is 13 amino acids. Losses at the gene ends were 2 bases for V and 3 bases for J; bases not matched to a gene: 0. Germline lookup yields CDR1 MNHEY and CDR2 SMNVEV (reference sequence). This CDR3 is CASSLRGEETQYF. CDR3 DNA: TGTGCCAGCAGTTTACGGGGGGAAGAGACCCAGTACTTC.

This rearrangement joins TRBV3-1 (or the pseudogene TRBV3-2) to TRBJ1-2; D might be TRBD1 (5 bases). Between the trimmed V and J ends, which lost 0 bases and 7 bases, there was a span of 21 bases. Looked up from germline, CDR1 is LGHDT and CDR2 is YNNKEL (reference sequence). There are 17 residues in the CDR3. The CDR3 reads CASSQDWGGFGPAGYTF. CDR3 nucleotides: TGTGCCAGCAGCCAAGATTGGGGGGGGTTCGGACCGGCTGGCTACACCTTC.

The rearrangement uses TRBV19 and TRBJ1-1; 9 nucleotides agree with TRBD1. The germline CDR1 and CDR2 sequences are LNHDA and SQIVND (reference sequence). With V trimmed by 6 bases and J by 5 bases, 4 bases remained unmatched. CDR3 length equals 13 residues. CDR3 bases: TGTGCCAGTAGGGTGACAGGGGGGACTGAAGCTTTCTTT. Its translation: CASRVTGGTEAFF.

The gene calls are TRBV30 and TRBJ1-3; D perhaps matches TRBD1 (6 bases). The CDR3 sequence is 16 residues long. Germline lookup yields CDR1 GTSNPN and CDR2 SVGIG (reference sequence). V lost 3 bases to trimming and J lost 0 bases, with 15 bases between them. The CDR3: CAWRQQGRPSGNTIYF. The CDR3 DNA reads TGTGCCTGGAGGCAACAGGGCCGGCCCTCTGGAAACACCATATATTTT.

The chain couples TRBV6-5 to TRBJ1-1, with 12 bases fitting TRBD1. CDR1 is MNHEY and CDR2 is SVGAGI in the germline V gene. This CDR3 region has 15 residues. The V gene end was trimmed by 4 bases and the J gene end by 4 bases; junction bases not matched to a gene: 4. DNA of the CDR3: TGTGCCAGCAGTTTGGGACAGGGGGCGGGCACTGAAGCTTTCTTT. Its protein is CASSLGQGAGTEAFF.

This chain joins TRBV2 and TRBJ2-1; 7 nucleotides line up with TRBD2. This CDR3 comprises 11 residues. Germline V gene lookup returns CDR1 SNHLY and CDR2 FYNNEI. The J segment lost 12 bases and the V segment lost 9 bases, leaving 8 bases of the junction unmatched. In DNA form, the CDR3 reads TGTGCCAGTACCCCGGGGGGAGCGCAGTTCTTC. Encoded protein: CASTPGGAQFF.

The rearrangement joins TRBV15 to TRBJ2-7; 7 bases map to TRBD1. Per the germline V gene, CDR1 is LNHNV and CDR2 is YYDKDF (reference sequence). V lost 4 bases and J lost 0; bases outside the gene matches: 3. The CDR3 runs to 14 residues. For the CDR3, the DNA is TGTGCCACCAGCAAAACAGGGGCCTCCTACGAGCAGTACTTC. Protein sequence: CATSKTGASYEQYF.

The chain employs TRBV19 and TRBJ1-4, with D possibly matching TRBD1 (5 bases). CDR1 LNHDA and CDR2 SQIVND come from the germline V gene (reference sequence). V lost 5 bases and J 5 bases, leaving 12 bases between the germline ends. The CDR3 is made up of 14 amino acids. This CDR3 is CASSQYRKNEKLFF. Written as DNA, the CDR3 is TGTGCCAGTAGTCAGTACAGGAAAAATGAAAAACTGTTTTTT.

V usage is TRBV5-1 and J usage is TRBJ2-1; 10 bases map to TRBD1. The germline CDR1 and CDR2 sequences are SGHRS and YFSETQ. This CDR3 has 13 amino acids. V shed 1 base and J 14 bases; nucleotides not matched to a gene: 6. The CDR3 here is CASSLSPDRGEFF. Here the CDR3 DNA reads TGCGCCAGCAGCTTGTCCCCGGACAGGGGGGAGTTCTTC.

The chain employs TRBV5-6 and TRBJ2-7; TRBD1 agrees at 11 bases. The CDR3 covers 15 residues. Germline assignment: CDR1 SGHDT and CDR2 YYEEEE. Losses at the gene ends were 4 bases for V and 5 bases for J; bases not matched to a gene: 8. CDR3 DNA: TGTGCCAGCAGCCGTCGGGGACAGGGGGTACACGAGCAGTACTTC. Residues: CASSRRGQGVHEQYF.

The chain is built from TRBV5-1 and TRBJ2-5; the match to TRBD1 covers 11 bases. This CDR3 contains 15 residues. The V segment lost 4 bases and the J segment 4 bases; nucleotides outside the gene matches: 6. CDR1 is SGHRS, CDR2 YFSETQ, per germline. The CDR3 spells CASSRTGGLSETQYF. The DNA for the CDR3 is TGCGCCAGCAGCAGGACAGGGGGCCTTTCAGAGACCCAGTACTTC.

The CDR3 sequence: CAWSVQGDQPQHF. CDR3 DNA sequence: TGTGCCTGGAGTGTACAGGGGGATCAGCCCCAGCATTTT. This chain connects TRBV30 to TRBJ1-5; the match to TRBD1 covers 8 bases. The junction had 0 bases not matched to a gene; V was cut back by 0 bases and J by 5 bases. The CDR3 contains 13 residues. Germline V gene sequence: CDR1 GTSNPN, CDR2 SVGIG (reference sequence).

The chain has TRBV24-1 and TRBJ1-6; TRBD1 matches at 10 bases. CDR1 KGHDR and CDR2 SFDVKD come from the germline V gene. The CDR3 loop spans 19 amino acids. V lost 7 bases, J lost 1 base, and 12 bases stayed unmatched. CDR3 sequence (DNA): TGTGCCACCAGCCCCCCGGGACAGGGGAAATGGTCCTATAATTCACCCCTCCACTTT. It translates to CATSPPGQGKWSYNSPLHF.

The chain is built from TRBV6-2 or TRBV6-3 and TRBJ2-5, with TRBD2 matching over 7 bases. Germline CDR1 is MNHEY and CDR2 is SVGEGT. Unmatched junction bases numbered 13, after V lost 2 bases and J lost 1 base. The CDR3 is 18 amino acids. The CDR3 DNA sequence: TGTGCCAGCAGTTACACGGGGGGACGGGGGAGCATCCAAGAGACCCAGTACTTC. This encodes CASSYTGGRGSIQETQYF.

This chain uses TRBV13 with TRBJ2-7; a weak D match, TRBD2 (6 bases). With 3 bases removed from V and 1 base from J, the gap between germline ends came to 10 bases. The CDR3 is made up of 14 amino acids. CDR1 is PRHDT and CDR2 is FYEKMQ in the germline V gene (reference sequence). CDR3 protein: CASSLEGGSYEQYF. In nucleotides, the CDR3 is TGTGCCAGCAGCTTGGAGGGTGGGTCCTACGAGCAGTACTTC.

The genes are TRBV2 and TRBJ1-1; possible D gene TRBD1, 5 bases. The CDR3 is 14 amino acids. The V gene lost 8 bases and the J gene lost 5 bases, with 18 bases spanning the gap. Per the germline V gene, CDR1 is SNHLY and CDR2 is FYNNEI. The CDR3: CASFLGEGLTEAFF. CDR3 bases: TGTGCCAGCTTCCTGGGGGAGGGGTTGACTGAAGCTTTCTTT.

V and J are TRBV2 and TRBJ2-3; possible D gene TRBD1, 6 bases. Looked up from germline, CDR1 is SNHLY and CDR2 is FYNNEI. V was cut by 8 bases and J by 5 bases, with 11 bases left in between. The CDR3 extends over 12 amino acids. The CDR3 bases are TGTGCCAGCCGTACAGGGAAAGATACGCAGTATTTT. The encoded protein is CASRTGKDTQYF. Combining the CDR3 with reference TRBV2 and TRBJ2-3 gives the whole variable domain EPEVTQTPSHQVTQMGQEVILRCVPISNHLYFYWYRQILGQKVEFLVSFYNNEISEKSEIFDDQFSVERPDGSNFTLKIRSTKLEDSAMYFCASRTGKDTQYFGPGTRLTVL.

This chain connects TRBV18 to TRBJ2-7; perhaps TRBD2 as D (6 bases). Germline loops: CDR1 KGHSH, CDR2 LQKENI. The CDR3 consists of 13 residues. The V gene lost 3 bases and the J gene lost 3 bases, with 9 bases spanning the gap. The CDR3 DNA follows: TGTGCCAGCTCACCGGCGGGAAACTACGAGCAGTACTTC. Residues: CASSPAGNYEQYF. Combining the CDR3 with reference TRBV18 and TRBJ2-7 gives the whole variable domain NAGVMQNPRHLVRRRGQEARLRCSPMKGHSHVYWYRQLPEEGLKFMVYLQKENIIDESGMPKERFSAEFPKEGPSILRIQQVVRGDSAAYFCASSPAGNYEQYFGPGTRLTVT.

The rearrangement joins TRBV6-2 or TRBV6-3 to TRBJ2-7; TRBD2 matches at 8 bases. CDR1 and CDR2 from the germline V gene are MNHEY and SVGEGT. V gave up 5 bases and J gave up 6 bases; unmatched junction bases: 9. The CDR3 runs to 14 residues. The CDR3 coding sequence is TGTGCCAGCAGTAGCCCGGGACTAGGGGGCGAGCAGTACTTC. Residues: CASSSPGLGGEQYF.

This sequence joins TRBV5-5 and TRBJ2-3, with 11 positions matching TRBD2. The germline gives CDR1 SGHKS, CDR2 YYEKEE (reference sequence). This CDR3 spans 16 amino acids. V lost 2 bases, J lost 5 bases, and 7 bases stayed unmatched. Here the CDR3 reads CASSLGGTSGGDTQYF. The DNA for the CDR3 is TGTGCCAGCAGCTTAGGGGGGACTAGCGGTGGAGATACGCAGTATTTT.

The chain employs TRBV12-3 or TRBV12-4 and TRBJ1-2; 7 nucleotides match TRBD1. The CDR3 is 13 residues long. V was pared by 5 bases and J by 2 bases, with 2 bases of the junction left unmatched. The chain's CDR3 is CASSPGGNYGYTF. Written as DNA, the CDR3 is TGTGCCAGCAGTCCAGGGGGGAACTATGGCTACACCTTC.

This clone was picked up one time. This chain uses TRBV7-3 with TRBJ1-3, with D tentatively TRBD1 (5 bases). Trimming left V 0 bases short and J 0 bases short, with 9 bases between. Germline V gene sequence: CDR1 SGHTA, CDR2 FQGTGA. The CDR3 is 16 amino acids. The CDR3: CASSLTARDSGNTIYF. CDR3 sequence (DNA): TGTGCCAGCAGCTTAACCGCCAGGGACTCTGGAAACACCATATATTTT.

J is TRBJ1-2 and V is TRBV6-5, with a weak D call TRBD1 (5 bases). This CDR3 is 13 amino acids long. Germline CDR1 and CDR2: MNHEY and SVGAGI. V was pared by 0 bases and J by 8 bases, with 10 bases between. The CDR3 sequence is CASSYSGGRGYTF. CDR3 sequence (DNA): TGTGCCAGCAGTTACTCGGGGGGTAGGGGCTACACCTTC.

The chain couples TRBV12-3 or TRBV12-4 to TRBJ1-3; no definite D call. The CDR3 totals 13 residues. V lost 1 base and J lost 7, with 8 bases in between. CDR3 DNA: TGTGCCAGCAGTTTAGACTCCCGCAACACCATATATTTT. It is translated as CASSLDSRNTIYF.

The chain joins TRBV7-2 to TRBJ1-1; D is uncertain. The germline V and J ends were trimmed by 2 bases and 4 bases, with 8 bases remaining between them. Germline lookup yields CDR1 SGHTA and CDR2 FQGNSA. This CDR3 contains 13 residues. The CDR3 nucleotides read TGTGCCAGCAGCTTATTGGGAGGCACTGAAGCTTTCTTT. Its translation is CASSLLGGTEAFF.

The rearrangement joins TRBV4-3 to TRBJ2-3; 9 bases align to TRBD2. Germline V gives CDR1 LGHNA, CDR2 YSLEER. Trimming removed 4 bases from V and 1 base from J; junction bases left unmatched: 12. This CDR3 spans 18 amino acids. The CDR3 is CASSPRRAGGTGTDTQYF. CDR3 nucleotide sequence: TGCGCCAGCAGCCCGAGGAGGGCGGGGGGGACCGGCACAGATACGCAGTATTTT.

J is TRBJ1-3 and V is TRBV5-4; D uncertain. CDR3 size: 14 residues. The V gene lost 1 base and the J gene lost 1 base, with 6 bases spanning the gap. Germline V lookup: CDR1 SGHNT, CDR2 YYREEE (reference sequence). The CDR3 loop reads CASSLSTSGNTIYF. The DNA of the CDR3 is TGTGCCAGCAGCTTGTCCACTTCTGGAAACACCATATATTTT.

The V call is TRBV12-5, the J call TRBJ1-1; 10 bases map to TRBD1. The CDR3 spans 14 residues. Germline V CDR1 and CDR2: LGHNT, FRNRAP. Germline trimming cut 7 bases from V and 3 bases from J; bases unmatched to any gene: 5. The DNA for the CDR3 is TGTGCTAGTGCCGTAGGGACAGGGGACACTGAAGCTTTCTTT. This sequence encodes CASAVGTGDTEAFF.

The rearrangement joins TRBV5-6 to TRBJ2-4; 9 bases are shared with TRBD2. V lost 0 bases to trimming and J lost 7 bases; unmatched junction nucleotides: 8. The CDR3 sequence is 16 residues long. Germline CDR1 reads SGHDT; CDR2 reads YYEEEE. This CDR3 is CASSLGGGAGGNIQYF. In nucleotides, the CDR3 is TGTGCCAGCAGCTTGGGCGGGGGGGCCGGTGGGAACATTCAGTACTTC.

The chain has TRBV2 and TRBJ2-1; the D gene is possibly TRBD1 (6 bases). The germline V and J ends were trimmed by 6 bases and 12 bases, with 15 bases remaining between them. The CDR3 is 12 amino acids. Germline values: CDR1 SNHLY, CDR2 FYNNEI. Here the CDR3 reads CASSPQGTGQFF. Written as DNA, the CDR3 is TGTGCCAGCAGCCCACAGGGAACAGGGCAGTTCTTC.

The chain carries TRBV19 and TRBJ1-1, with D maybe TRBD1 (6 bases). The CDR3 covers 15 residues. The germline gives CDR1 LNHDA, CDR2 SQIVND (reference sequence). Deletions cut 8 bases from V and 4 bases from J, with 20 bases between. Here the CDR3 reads CASAKGGARFTEAFF. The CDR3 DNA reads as TGTGCCAGTGCGAAAGGGGGGGCGCGATTCACTGAAGCTTTCTTT.

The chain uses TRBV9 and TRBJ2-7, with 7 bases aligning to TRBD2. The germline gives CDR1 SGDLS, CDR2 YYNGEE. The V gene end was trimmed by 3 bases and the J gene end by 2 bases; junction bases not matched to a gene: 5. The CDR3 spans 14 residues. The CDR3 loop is CASSGGEGPYEQYF. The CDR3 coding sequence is TGTGCCAGCAGCGGGGGGGAGGGCCCCTACGAGCAGTACTTC. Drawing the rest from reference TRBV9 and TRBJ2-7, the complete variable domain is DSGVTQTPKHLITATGQRVTLRCSPRSGDLSVYWYQQSLDQGLQFLIQYYNGEERAKGNILERFSAQQFPDLHSELNLSSLELGDSALYFCASSGGEGPYEQYFGPGTRLTVT.